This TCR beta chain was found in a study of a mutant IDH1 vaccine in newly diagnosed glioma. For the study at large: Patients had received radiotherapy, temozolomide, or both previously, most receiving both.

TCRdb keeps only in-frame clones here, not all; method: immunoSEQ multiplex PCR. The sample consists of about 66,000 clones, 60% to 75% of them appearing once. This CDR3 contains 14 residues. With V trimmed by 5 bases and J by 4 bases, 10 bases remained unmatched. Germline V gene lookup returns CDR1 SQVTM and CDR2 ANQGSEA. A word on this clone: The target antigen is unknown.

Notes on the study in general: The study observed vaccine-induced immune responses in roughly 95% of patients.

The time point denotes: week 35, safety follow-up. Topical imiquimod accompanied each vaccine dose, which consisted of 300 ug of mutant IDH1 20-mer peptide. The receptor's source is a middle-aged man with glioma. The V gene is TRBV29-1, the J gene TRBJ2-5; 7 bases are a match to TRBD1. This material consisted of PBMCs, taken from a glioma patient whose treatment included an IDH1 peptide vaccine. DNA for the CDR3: TGCAGCGTTCCCCTAGGGGGCGCAGGAGAGACCCAGTACTTC. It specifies CSVPLGGAGETQYF.